The 10 T cell receptor beta chains below were found in one sample sequenced in a study of cytomegalovirus exposure and HLA in healthy donors. Primers for the PCR totalled 60 Vbeta and 13 Jbeta. The data were produced by immunoSEQ multiplex PCR, yet TCRdb's version contains in-frame clones alone and is incomplete. The sample has approximately 150,000 clones; approximately 81% are singletons. Input material: PBMCs. Every receptor here comes from a woman aged 25 to 45 in good health and CMV-seropositive.

The gene calls are TRBV7-2 and TRBJ2-5, with TRBD1 as a possible D gene (6 bases). The germline gives CDR1 SGHTA, CDR2 FQGNSA. The V gene lost 4 bases and the J gene lost 1 base, with 10 bases spanning the gap. The CDR3 runs to 14 residues. The CDR3 DNA reads TGTGCCAGCAGCTCGGACAGATTCCAAGAGACCCAGTACTTC. As protein: CASSSDRFQETQYF.

Only one count was recorded for this clone. The gene calls are TRBV5-1 and TRBJ1-2; D perhaps matches TRBD1 (6 bases). Trimming pared 0 bases from V and 6 bases from J, leaving 12 bases between. CDR3 length equals 14 residues. Germline lookup yields CDR1 SGHRS and CDR2 YFSETQ. The CDR3: CASSLGAGANGYTF. As DNA, the CDR3 is TGCGCCAGCAGCTTGGGCGCGGGGGCGAATGGCTACACCTTC.

The V gene is TRBV6-6, the J gene TRBJ2-7, with D perhaps matching TRBD1 (5 bases). The V end was cut by 6 bases, the J end by 2 bases, with 11 bases between. Per the germline V gene, CDR1 is MNHNY and CDR2 is SVGAGI (reference sequence). The CDR3 contains 13 residues. In nucleotides, the CDR3 is TGTGCCAGCAGCGGACACCTTACCTACGAGCAGTACTTC. The encoded protein is CASSGHLTYEQYF.

This clone has only one observation. V gene TRBV5-5 combines with J gene TRBJ1-4; perhaps TRBD1 as D (6 bases). The CDR3 has 16 residues. Trimming removed 1 base from V and 8 bases from J, with 18 bases in between. From germline, CDR1 is SGHKS and CDR2 YYEKEE (reference sequence). CDR3 nucleotide sequence: TGTGCCAGCAGCTTGTCAGTACAGGGAGTAAAAGAAAAACTGTTTTTT. Protein product: CASSLSVQGVKEKLFF.

Only a few counts were recorded for this clone. V gene TRBV2 combines with J gene TRBJ1-2; D may be TRBD1 (6 bases). The V gene lost 4 bases and the J gene lost 4 bases, with 13 bases spanning the gap. Germline loops: CDR1 SNHLY, CDR2 FYNNEI. The CDR3 is 14 residues long. The chain's CDR3 is CASSVSRGVYGYTF. In nucleotides, the CDR3 is TGTGCCAGCAGTGTCTCCAGGGGCGTCTATGGCTACACCTTC.

This clone was found a few times. The rearrangement uses TRBV14 and TRBJ1-2; the match to TRBD1 covers 10 bases. Trimming removed 5 bases from V and 7 bases from J; junction bases left unmatched: 10. Germline V lookup: CDR1 SGHDN, CDR2 FVKESK. This CDR3 region has 15 residues. CDR3 DNA sequence: TGTGCCAGCAGCTTCCGGGACAGGGGAACGGGTGGCTACACCTTC. The encoded protein is CASSFRDRGTGGYTF.

CDR3 DNA sequence: TGTGCCAGCAGATTACTGGCAGGGGGAGGTGGCTACACCTTC. As protein: CASRLLAGGGGYTF. V and J are TRBV28 and TRBJ1-2, with 7 bases identical to TRBD1. The CDR3 has 14 amino acids. With 6 bases clipped from V and 7 bases from J, the junction kept 11 bases outside the gene matches. Germline CDR1 reads MDHEN; CDR2 reads SYDVKM.

The V gene is TRBV4-3, the J gene TRBJ2-6, with D tentatively TRBD1 (5 bases). V was pared by 3 bases and J by 0 bases, with 21 bases between. Germline assignment: CDR1 LGHNA and CDR2 YSLEER. This CDR3 comprises 20 residues. Written as DNA, the CDR3 is TGCGCCAGCAGCCACCGTGGTCTCACAGGTTCCAGCTCTGGGGCCAACGTCCTGACTTTC. Protein sequence: CASSHRGLTGSSSGANVLTF.

The V gene is TRBV7-8, the J gene TRBJ2-3; D possibly corresponds to TRBD2 (6 bases). Germline V gene lookup returns CDR1 SGHVS and CDR2 FQNEAQ. Deletions cut 5 bases from V and 0 bases from J, with 21 bases between. The CDR3 extends over 18 amino acids. The CDR3 here is CASSPSPGAGYSTDTQYF. In DNA, the CDR3 is TGTGCCAGCAGCCCGTCACCCGGTGCGGGGTATAGCACAGATACGCAGTATTTT.

This clone has more than one count but fewer than ten. This sequence joins TRBV15 and TRBJ1-1, with 11 bases identical to TRBD1. The V segment lost 4 bases and the J segment 3 bases; nucleotides outside the gene matches: 7. The CDR3 extends over 16 amino acids. Germline V CDR1 and CDR2: LNHNV, YYDKDF (reference sequence). CDR3 protein: CATSKGTGGVDTEAFF. The CDR3 DNA sequence: TGTGCCACCAGCAAAGGGACAGGGGGAGTGGACACTGAAGCTTTCTTT.